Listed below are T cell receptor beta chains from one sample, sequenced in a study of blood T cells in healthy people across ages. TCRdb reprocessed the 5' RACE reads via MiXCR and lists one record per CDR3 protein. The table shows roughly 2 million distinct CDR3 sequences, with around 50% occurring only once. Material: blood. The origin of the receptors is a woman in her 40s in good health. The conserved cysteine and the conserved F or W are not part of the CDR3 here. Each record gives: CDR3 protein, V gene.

CDR3: TSSQDLLAQNEQF; V: TRBV3-1
CDR3: ASSLEIRDPGELF; V: TRBV5-6
CDR3: ASSPSQGNSRTDTQY; V: TRBV6-2/TRBV6-3
CDR3: SAAGQGGYGYT; V: TRBV20-1
CDR3: ARSVRGASSYEQY; V: TRBV27
CDR3: ASSFGSRLAGLITKQY; V: TRBV12-3/TRBV12-4
CDR3: SASQLVGGLLTKNIQY; V: TRBV20-1
CDR3: ATARVMGTGELF; V: TRBV15
CDR3: SASEGARSPLH; V: TRBV20-1
CDR3: RQAGLGSYEQY; V: TRBV20-1
CDR3: ASRPPGVTDTQY; V: TRBV7-9
CDR3: ASSIEAYNEQF; V: TRBV19
CDR3: ASSLFSSVTEAF; V: TRBV5-6
CDR3: ASSPPRSTDTQY; V: TRBV12-3/TRBV12-4
CDR3: SVVGGDLNQPQH; V: TRBV29-1
CDR3: ATHPPRAHYYEQY; V: TRBV6-2/TRBV6-3
CDR3: ASSLRGDGYPSSGANVLT; V: TRBV7-2
CDR3: ASRTGSPGIQY; V: TRBV2
CDR3: ASSHTGGGYQETQY; V: TRBV27
CDR3: ASSYGTALNFDQPQH; V: TRBV6-2/TRBV6-3
CDR3: ASSELVSLTGGGHEQY; V: TRBV25-1
CDR3: ASSYQLAGGRGTQY; V: TRBV6-6
CDR3: SAPTGLRETQY; V: TRBV20-1
CDR3: ASSFEVVSPLH; V: TRBV7-2
CDR3: ASSDLNNEQF; V: TRBV25-1
CDR3: ASSLRAGLSTDTQY; V: TRBV27
CDR3: ASSAVSGANVLT; V: TRBV6-1
CDR3: SARVGGGALLVGYNEQF; V: TRBV20-1
CDR3: ASSFSPPTEYSNSPLH; V: TRBV27
CDR3: ASSQDRIQGQETQY; V: TRBV4-3
CDR3: ASSYGRGMPYEQY; V: TRBV6-5
CDR3: ASSLDLAGITDTQY; V: TRBV11-1
CDR3: ASSGPGPNEQF; V: TRBV9
CDR3: ASGGDRDNTEAF; V: TRBV6-1
CDR3: ASSSPTSGRTYEQY; V: TRBV6-2/TRBV6-3
CDR3: ASSYLGIDNNEQY; V: TRBV7-8
CDR3: ASSRGGWQPQH; V: TRBV25-1
CDR3: ASSLVPGEWGEGTQY; V: TRBV27
CDR3: SARFPNEKLF; V: TRBV20-1
CDR3: ASSQSPGGRYEQY; V: TRBV4-1
CDR3: ASSGAGPLPGEQF; V: TRBV5-1
CDR3: ASRTRLAGLTDTQY; V: TRBV5-1
CDR3: ASSVSRVGTEAF; V: TRBV7-2
CDR3: ASTPGTRETQY; V: TRBV7-9
CDR3: ASSQDLLTGGYTEAF; V: TRBV4-3
CDR3: ASGADRLLVKNIQY; V: TRBV12-3/TRBV12-4
CDR3: ASSQGLAGSSYNEQF; V: TRBV5-1
CDR3: ASSVAGSRLNEQF; V: TRBV9
CDR3: AISARTGDGYT; V: TRBV10-3
CDR3: ASSLAGKGEQY; V: TRBV7-2
CDR3: AISDPGQGYEQY; V: TRBV10-3
CDR3: ASSLSFGQGRADTQY; V: TRBV27
CDR3: ASSQAYRGLEAKNIQY; V: TRBV4-1
CDR3: ASIIFETQY; V: TRBV6-5
CDR3: ASSQRSTLTHYGYT; V: TRBV4-1
CDR3: ASRHRGIHEQY; V: TRBV6-2/TRBV6-3
CDR3: ATSRDPPGAPVPNEQF; V: TRBV15
CDR3: SVQSDSTDTQY; V: TRBV29-1
CDR3: ASSSKVRGLQETQY; V: TRBV5-1
CDR3: SARSAGQQTQY; V: TRBV20-1